These T cell receptor beta chains were read from a single sample in a study of cytomegalovirus exposure and HLA in healthy donors. Here immunoSEQ multiplex PCR was the method, and the copy in TCRdb shows in-frame clones only, minus some. Of more than 120,000 clones listed, approximately 80% are singletons. Sequencing was done on a sample of PBMCs. These TCRs come from a woman aged 40 to 50 in good health and CMV-seropositive. The CDR3 runs from the conserved cysteine through the conserved F or W. The D gene is left open where the match is weak. Size values are once, few and many counts, or a class for expanded clones, and some rows have none.

cdr3_aa	cdr3_nt	v_call	j_call	d_call	clone_size
CASSLLAGRSGEETQYF	TGTGCCAGCAGCTTGTTGGCCGGGAGGAGCGGAGAAGAGACCCAGTACTTC	TRBV13	TRBJ2-5	TRBD2	.
CASSGQGRELFF	TGTGCCAGCAGCGGACAGGGCCGGGAGCTGTTTTTT	TRBV4-2	TRBJ2-2	TRBD1	.
CASSWGQRYGYTF	TGTGCCAGCAGTTGGGGACAGAGATATGGCTACACCTTC	TRBV7-2	TRBJ1-2	TRBD1	few
CASSLDRAGGEQYF	TGCGCCAGCAGCTTGGATCGGGCAGGGGGCGAGCAGTACTTC	TRBV5-1	TRBJ2-7	TRBD1	.
CASSLATSGTYEQYF	TGTGCCAGCAGCTTAGCGACTAGCGGAACCTACGAGCAGTACTTC	TRBV7-2	TRBJ2-7	TRBD2	.
CASSPGQGQGYTF	TGTGCCAGCAGCCCGGGACAGGGCCAGGGCTACACCTTC	TRBV7-2	TRBJ1-2	TRBD1	.
CASSTSGNRYNEQFF	TGTGCCAGCAGCACCAGCGGGAACAGATACAATGAGCAGTTCTTC	TRBV7-8	TRBJ2-1	TRBD2	.
CASSLPGLAGRGETQYF	TGTGCCAGCAGCTTACCGGGACTAGCGGGGAGGGGGGAGACCCAGTACTTC	TRBV5-4	TRBJ2-5	TRBD2	.
CASGPQETQYF	TGCGCCAGCGGCCCCCAAGAGACCCAGTACTTC	TRBV5-1	TRBJ2-5	.	.
CASSTWGSGSCRQFF	TGTGCCAGCAGCACGTGGGGTAGCGGGAGTTGTCGGCAGTTCTTC	TRBV5-8	TRBJ2-1	TRBD2	.
CASSTRLAGSYEQYF	TGTGCCAGCAGCACCCGACTAGCGGGCTCCTACGAGCAGTACTTC	TRBV13	TRBJ2-7	TRBD2	few
CASRASAGQYNEQFF	TGTGCCAGCAGAGCTTCGGCGGGACAGTACAATGAGCAGTTCTTC	TRBV7-2	TRBJ2-1	.	.
CAGSFGGKETQYF	TGTGCCGGCAGCTTCGGGGGGAAAGAGACCCAGTACTTC	TRBV11-2	TRBJ2-5	TRBD2	.
CASKREGRDEQFF	TGTGCCAGCAAGCGGGAGGGGAGGGATGAGCAGTTCTTC	TRBV6-1	TRBJ2-1	TRBD2	.
CASSPRTSGRAYETQYF	TGTGCCAGCAGCCCCCGGACTAGCGGGAGGGCCTACGAGACCCAGTACTTC	TRBV7-9	TRBJ2-5	TRBD2	.
CATSSLSDIPNNEQFF	TGTGCCACCAGCAGCCTTAGTGATATCCCCAACAATGAGCAGTTCTTC	TRBV15	TRBJ2-1	.	.